One and the same sample provided the 23 T cell receptor beta chains below, sequenced in a study of radiotherapy plus CTLA-4 blockade in lung cancer. Generated by immunoSEQ multiplex PCR, the TCRdb table keeps only in-frame clones and is missing some. This sample has about 14,000 clones; more than 70% occur once, and the top ten carry around 15%. Sample: peripheral blood, taken from a patient treated with radiotherapy plus ipilimumab. These receptors came from a human donor with non-small cell lung cancer that progressed on radiotherapy plus ipilimumab. Some clones in this sample may be carry-over from other donors' samples.

CDR3 sequence reads: CASSLGFSGTAKNIQYF. Written as DNA, the CDR3 is TGTGCCAGCAGCTTAGGGTTTAGCGGGACAGCCAAAAACATTCAGTACTTC. The chain carries TRBV7-2 and TRBJ2-4, with 8 nucleotides matching TRBD2. CDR3 length: 17 amino acids. V shed 1 base and J 0 bases; nucleotides not matched to a gene: 5. Germline values: CDR1 SGHTA, CDR2 FQGNSA.

This chain joins TRBV4-3 and TRBJ2-3, with TRBD1 matching 8 bases. V lost 2 bases, J lost 6 bases, and 4 bases stayed unmatched. The germline gives CDR1 LGHNA, CDR2 YSLEER. The CDR3 runs to 14 residues. This CDR3 reads CASSQSNRGDTQYF. The CDR3, as DNA: TGCGCCAGCAGCCAATCCAACAGGGGGGATACGCAGTATTTT.

The chain employs TRBV14 and TRBJ2-1, with 9 nucleotides matching TRBD1. The CDR3 is 14 amino acids. Germline lookup yields CDR1 SGHDN and CDR2 FVKESK. J lost 7 bases, V lost 4 bases, and 5 bases had no gene match. The CDR3 DNA reads TGTGCCAGCAGCCTACAGGGGGCGCCGAATGAGCAGTTCTTC. Translated, it gives CASSLQGAPNEQFF.

The chain has TRBV5-6 and TRBJ1-5; D may be TRBD1 (5 bases). The V gene lost 1 base and the J gene lost 0 bases, with 14 bases spanning the gap. Per the germline V gene, CDR1 is SGHDT and CDR2 is YYEEEE. This CDR3 contains 17 residues. The CDR3 loop reads CASSLTRTRYSNQPQHF. The CDR3 DNA reads TGTGCCAGCAGCTTGACCCGGACACGTTATAGCAATCAGCCCCAGCATTTT.

The CDR3 DNA follows: TGCAGCGTTCAAGGACAGGGGGCTAGGACTGAAGCTTTCTTT. It is translated as CSVQGQGARTEAFF. V and J are TRBV29-1 and TRBJ1-1, with 11 positions matching TRBD1. The CDR3 sequence is 14 residues long. Trimming at V came to 5 bases and at J to 5 bases, leaving 7 bases not matched to a gene. Germline lookup yields CDR1 SQVTM and CDR2 ANQGSEA.

V and J are TRBV15 and TRBJ2-1, with D tentatively TRBD1 (6 bases). V lost 8 bases to trimming and J lost 6 bases, with 20 bases between them. Germline assignment: CDR1 LNHNV and CDR2 YYDKDF (reference sequence). The CDR3 runs to 15 residues. The CDR3 DNA reads as TGTGCCACCCAAGGGAGCAGGGGACCCAGCAATGAGCAGTTCTTC. Translation: CATQGSRGPSNEQFF.

The V call is TRBV5-5, the J call TRBJ1-4; D gene ambiguous. The ends were cut back, 2 bases at V and 4 bases at J, with 9 bases in the middle. The CDR3 consists of 14 residues. From germline, CDR1 is SGHKS and CDR2 YYEKEE (reference sequence). The CDR3 DNA reads TGTGCCAGCAGCTTTGGGGAGTATAATGAAAAACTGTTTTTT. Residues: CASSFGEYNEKLFF.

The V call is TRBV6-1, the J call TRBJ1-2, with 10 bases lining up with TRBD1. J lost 4 bases, V lost 0 bases, and 2 bases had no gene match. The germline gives CDR1 MNHNS, CDR2 SASEGT. The CDR3 spans 15 residues. This CDR3 reads CASSEAWTGGYGYTF. CDR3 nucleotide sequence: TGTGCCAGCAGTGAAGCCTGGACAGGGGGCTATGGCTACACCTTC.

The chain is built from TRBV2 and TRBJ1-1; tentative D call: TRBD1 (5 bases). CDR3 length: 14 residues. V gave up 4 bases and J gave up 2 bases, with 11 bases separating them. CDR1 is SNHLY and CDR2 is FYNNEI in the germline V gene. As DNA, the CDR3 is TGTGCCAGCAGTGTGCAGGGCGCAAACACTGAAGCTTTCTTT. Its translation is CASSVQGANTEAFF.

The chain combines TRBV5-1 with TRBJ2-5; 10 nucleotides align to TRBD2. The CDR3 has 16 amino acids. J was trimmed by 5 bases and V by 2 bases; bases with no gene match: 9. CDR1 and CDR2 from the germline V gene are SGHRS and YFSETQ. The chain's CDR3 is CASSFGLADRGETQYF. DNA for the CDR3: TGCGCCAGCAGCTTTGGACTAGCGGATCGCGGGGAGACCCAGTACTTC.

The CDR3 sequence: CASTLRQVNTEAFF. For the CDR3, the DNA is TGTGCCAGTACCCTCCGACAGGTGAACACTGAAGCTTTCTTT. The chain uses TRBV19 and TRBJ1-1; D possibly corresponds to TRBD1 (6 bases). The germline gives CDR1 LNHDA, CDR2 SQIVND (reference sequence). V was shortened by 7 bases and J by 0 bases, with 12 bases between the two germline ends. The length of the CDR3 is 14 residues.

This clone has a handful of counts. The V call is TRBV7-3, the J call TRBJ2-6; D call uncertain. Trimming pared 0 bases from V and 1 base from J, leaving 4 bases between. This CDR3 region has 15 residues. Germline CDR1 is SGHTA and CDR2 is FQGTGA. As DNA, the CDR3 is TGTGCCAGCAGCTTAACCAGATCTGGGGCCAACGTCCTGACTTTC. This sequence encodes CASSLTRSGANVLTF. Supplemented by reference TRBV7-3 and TRBJ2-6, the full variable domain reads GAGVSQTPSNKVTEKGKYVELRCDPISGHTALYWYRQSLGQGPEFLIYFQGTGAADDSGLPNDRFFAVRPEGSVSTLKIQRTERGDSAVYLCASSLTRSGANVLTFGAGSRLTVL.

V usage is TRBV5-1 and J usage is TRBJ2-1; TRBD2 agrees at 7 bases. Germline V CDR1 and CDR2: SGHRS, YFSETQ. There are 15 residues in the CDR3. Losses at the gene ends were 6 bases for V and 4 bases for J; bases not matched to a gene: 10. The CDR3 here is CASTLGASGYNEQFF. CDR3 sequence (DNA): TGCGCCAGCACCCTTGGGGCTAGCGGATACAATGAGCAGTTCTTC. The full variable domain, with the rest looked up from reference TRBV5-1 and TRBJ2-1, is KAGVTQTPRYLIKTRGQQVTLSCSPISGHRSVSWYQQTPGQGLQFLFEYFSETQRNKGNFPGRFSGRQFSNSRSEMNVSTLELGDSALYLCASTLGASGYNEQFFGPGTRLTVL.

The chain joins TRBV7-2 to TRBJ2-1, with TRBD2 matching over 10 bases. The CDR3 covers 14 residues. V trimming: 10 bases; J trimming: 10 bases; junction bases outside the gene matches: 13. The germline V gene encodes CDR1 SGHTA and CDR2 FQGNSA. The CDR3 sequence is CATQTSGTFREQFF. CDR3 bases: TGTGCCACCCAAACTAGCGGGACGTTCCGCGAGCAGTTCTTC.

V gene TRBV6-5 combines with J gene TRBJ1-1; tentatively, D is TRBD1 (5 bases). The CDR3 extends over 15 amino acids. CDR1 and CDR2 from the germline V gene are MNHEY and SVGAGI. Trimming stripped 5 bases from V and 6 bases from J, with 19 bases between. CDR3 sequence: CASSVSGLSRAEAFF. CDR3 sequence (DNA): TGTGCCAGCAGTGTATCAGGGTTATCAAGGGCTGAAGCTTTCTTT.

This chain joins TRBV9 and TRBJ2-5, with TRBD2 matching over 7 bases. CDR1 is SGDLS and CDR2 is YYNGEE in the germline V gene. The CDR3 has 14 residues. V was clipped by 3 bases and J by 1 base; unmatched bases: 3. CDR3 sequence reads: CASSEGGAQETQYF. CDR3 coding DNA: TGTGCCAGCAGCGAGGGAGGGGCCCAAGAGACCCAGTACTTC.

The rearrangement uses TRBV11-3 and TRBJ1-1; 8 bases line up with TRBD1. The germline gives CDR1 SGHNT, CDR2 YENEEA. The CDR3 contains 14 residues. V was pared by 5 bases and J by 1 base, with 3 bases of the junction left unmatched. The CDR3 sequence: CASSIGQGNTEAFF. In nucleotides, the CDR3 is TGTGCCAGCAGCATCGGACAGGGGAACACTGAAGCTTTCTTT. Filled out from reference TRBV11-3 and TRBJ1-1, the complete variable domain reads EAGVVQSPRYKIIEKKQPVAFWCNPISGHNTLYWYLQNLGQGPELLIRYENEEAVDDSQLPKDRFSAERLKGVDSTLKIQPAELGDSAVYLCASSIGQGNTEAFFGQGTRLTVV.

This clone showed up just once. The V call is TRBV27, the J call TRBJ2-7; TRBD1 might be the D (6 bases). Trimming shortened V by 10 bases and J by 5 bases, and 18 bases separated the two germline ends. The CDR3 length is 13 residues. Germline V gene data show CDR1 as MNHEY and CDR2 as SMNVEV (reference sequence). The CDR3 region is CATGTPPRNEQYF. Written as DNA, the CDR3 is TGTGCCACCGGGACACCCCCGAGGAACGAGCAGTACTTC.

This chain links TRBV14 with TRBJ2-3; TRBD2 matches at 8 bases. With 2 bases clipped from V and 6 bases from J, the junction kept 7 bases outside the gene matches. This CDR3 spans 15 amino acids. The germline CDR1 and CDR2 sequences are SGHDN and FVKESK. In DNA form, the CDR3 reads TGTGCCAGCAGCCAAAATCCGGGACTAGGGGATACGCAGTATTTT. Protein: CASSQNPGLGDTQYF.

A few counts support this clone. V usage is TRBV10-2 and J usage is TRBJ2-1, with 13 nucleotides matching TRBD2. V was pared by 7 bases and J by 9 bases, with 3 bases of the junction left unmatched. The V gene's germline CDR1 is WSHSY and CDR2 SAAADI. CDR3 length: 13 amino acids. The CDR3 sequence is CASKLAGGVEQFF. The DNA of the CDR3 is TGCGCCAGCAAACTAGCGGGAGGGGTTGAGCAGTTCTTC.

The chain has TRBV29-1 and TRBJ2-1; tentatively, D is TRBD2 (7 bases). V lost 5 bases and J 6 bases, leaving 17 bases between the germline ends. Germline lookup yields CDR1 SQVTM and CDR2 ANQGSEA. The CDR3 sequence is 14 residues long. CDR3 sequence: CSVLGGEAINEQFF. For the CDR3, the DNA is TGCAGCGTTCTAGGGGGGGAAGCTATCAATGAGCAGTTCTTC.

This clone has only one observation. The chain links TRBV19 to TRBJ2-3, with 16 bases fitting TRBD2. The germline V gene encodes CDR1 LNHDA and CDR2 SQIVND (reference sequence). V lost 5 bases, J lost 4 bases, and 9 bases stayed unmatched. This CDR3 comprises 18 residues. The CDR3 reads CASSSTGTSGRESDTQYF. The CDR3 DNA reads TGTGCCAGTAGTTCAACCGGGACTAGCGGGAGGGAATCAGATACGCAGTATTTT.

V is TRBV27 and J is TRBJ1-3; D not resolved. V was shortened by 5 bases and J by 0 bases, with 17 bases between the two germline ends. Germline CDR1 MNHEY, CDR2 SMNVEV (reference sequence). The CDR3 consists of 17 residues. The CDR3 nucleotides are TGTGCCAGCAGTCCTTGGGCCGACCTGAGCTCTGGAAACACCATATATTTT. It yields the protein CASSPWADLSSGNTIYF.